This TCR beta chain was recorded in a study of molecular identifiers for immune sequencing clone quantification. This clonotype appeared a few times. Germline-derived CDR1 and CDR2 are SGDLS and YYNGEE. This CDR3 contains 14 residues. Trimming stripped 0 bases from V and 0 bases from J, with 4 bases between. TCRdb called the PCR reads again in MiXCR, with one record for every CDR3 protein. The table shows around 460,000 distinct CDR3 sequences, with around 23% occurring only once. The V gene is TRBV9, the J gene TRBJ1-3; D is undetermined. Sample: naive CD8+ T cells from blood, with Jurkat cell RNA spiked in. Documented subset: FACS-sorted CD8+CD4-CCR7+CD45RA+ naive T cells. The TCR sequence derives from a human donor in good health. Some libraries in this study had Jurkat cell RNA spiked in. CDR3: CASSVGVSGNTIYF. CDR3 DNA: TGTGCCAGCAGCGTAGGGGTCTCTGGAAACACCATATATTTT.